One sample yielded the 7 T cell receptor beta chains listed below, sequenced in a study of blood T cell repertoires in COVID-19. Libraries were prepared by immunoSEQ multiplex PCR; TCRdb keeps only in-frame clonotypes and omits some of them. This table holds 150,000 to 200,000 clones, roughly 90% found once. Sequenced: PBMCs or T cells enriched from blood (not recorded which). Every receptor here comes from a woman younger than 30 who had recovered from COVID-19.

This rearrangement joins TRBV6-5 to TRBJ1-3; no clear D. This CDR3 is 15 amino acids long. The V gene lost 0 bases and the J gene lost 0 bases, with 6 bases spanning the gap. In germline, CDR1 is MNHEY, CDR2 SVGAGI. CDR3 DNA sequence: TGTGCCAGCAGTTACTCGCGGTACTCTGGAAACACCATATATTTT. Protein: CASSYSRYSGNTIYF.

This clone was observed a few times. The chain joins TRBV5-1 to TRBJ1-6, with unresolved D. In germline, CDR1 is SGHRS, CDR2 YFSETQ. With 0 bases removed from V and 9 bases from J, the gap between germline ends came to 10 bases. The CDR3 is 14 amino acids. The CDR3 loop is CASSLGREGSPLHF. As DNA, the CDR3 is TGCGCCAGCAGCTTGGGAAGGGAGGGTTCACCCCTCCACTTT.

The V gene is TRBV12-5, the J gene TRBJ1-6; 8 bases match TRBD1. Trimming took 6 bases from V and 6 from J; bases not matched to a gene: 7. CDR3 length equals 15 residues. Per germline, CDR1 LGHNT and CDR2 FRNRAP. The CDR3 loop is CASGPGQGRNSPLHF. DNA of the CDR3: TGTGCTAGTGGCCCCGGACAGGGCCGTAATTCACCCCTCCACTTT.

The chain is built from TRBV24-1 and TRBJ2-5; D is perhaps TRBD1 (7 bases). The CDR3 covers 15 residues. From germline, CDR1 is KGHDR and CDR2 SFDVKD. V shed 4 bases and J shed 6 bases, with 17 bases lying between them. The CDR3 loop reads CATSDPQGGKKTQYF. The CDR3 DNA is TGTGCCACCAGTGACCCCCAGGGGGGCAAGAAGACCCAGTACTTC.

The chain carries TRBV9 and TRBJ2-7; 9 nucleotides agree with TRBD2. Per the germline V gene, CDR1 is SGDLS and CDR2 is YYNGEE. V lost 0 bases and J lost 6; bases outside the gene matches: 7. The CDR3 is 15 amino acids. Here the CDR3 DNA reads TGTGCCAGCAGCGTAGGCGGGGGGGCGCCAGGCGAGCAGTACTTC. The encoded protein is CASSVGGGAPGEQYF.

The V gene is TRBV30, the J gene TRBJ2-2; the D gene is possibly TRBD1 (6 bases). The V and J ends lost 5 bases and 0 bases respectively, with 7 bases between them. Germline V lookup: CDR1 GTSNPN, CDR2 SVGIG (reference sequence). The length of the CDR3 is 13 residues. CDR3 sequence reads: CAWGQTNTGELFF. The CDR3 nucleotides read TGTGCCTGGGGACAGACGAACACCGGGGAGCTGTTTTTT.

The genes are TRBV2 and TRBJ1-1; no reliable D call. Germline V gives CDR1 SNHLY, CDR2 FYNNEI. V was shortened by 7 bases and J by 2 bases, with 11 bases between the two germline ends. This CDR3 spans 13 amino acids. CDR3 residues: CASIYEENTEAFF. DNA of the CDR3: TGTGCCAGCATTTACGAGGAAAACACTGAAGCTTTCTTT.